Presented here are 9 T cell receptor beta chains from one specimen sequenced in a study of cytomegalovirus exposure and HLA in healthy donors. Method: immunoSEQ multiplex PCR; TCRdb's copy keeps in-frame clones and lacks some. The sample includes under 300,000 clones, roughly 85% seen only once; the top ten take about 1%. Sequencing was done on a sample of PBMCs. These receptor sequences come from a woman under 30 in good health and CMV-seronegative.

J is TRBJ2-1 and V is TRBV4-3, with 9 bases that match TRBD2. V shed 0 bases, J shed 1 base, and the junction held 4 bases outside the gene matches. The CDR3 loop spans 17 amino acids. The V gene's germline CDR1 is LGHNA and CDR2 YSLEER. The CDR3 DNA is TGCGCCAGCAGCCAAGATATAGCGGGGGAGTCCTACAATGAGCAGTTCTTC. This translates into CASSQDIAGESYNEQFF.

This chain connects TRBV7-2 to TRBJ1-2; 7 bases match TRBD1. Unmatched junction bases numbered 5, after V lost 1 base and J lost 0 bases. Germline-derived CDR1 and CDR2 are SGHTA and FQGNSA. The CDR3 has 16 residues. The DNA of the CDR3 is TGTGCCAGCAGCTTAGAGACAGGGAGAACTAACTATGGCTACACCTTC. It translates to CASSLETGRTNYGYTF. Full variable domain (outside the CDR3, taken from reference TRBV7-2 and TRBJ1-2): GAGVSQSPSNKVTEKGKDVELRCDPISGHTALYWYRQSLGQGLEFLIYFQGNSAPDKSGLPSDRFSAERTGGSVSTLTIQRTQQEDSAVYLCASSLETGRTNYGYTFGSGTRLTVV.

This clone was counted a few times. CDR3 DNA: TGTGCCTGGAGTTGGCTGTCCTACGAGCAGTACTTC. Residues: CAWSWLSYEQYF. The chain has TRBV30 and TRBJ2-7; D gene ambiguous. The CDR3 length is 12 residues. The germline V gene encodes CDR1 GTSNPN and CDR2 SVGIG (reference sequence). Trimming shortened V by 2 bases and J by 1 base, and 6 bases separated the two germline ends.

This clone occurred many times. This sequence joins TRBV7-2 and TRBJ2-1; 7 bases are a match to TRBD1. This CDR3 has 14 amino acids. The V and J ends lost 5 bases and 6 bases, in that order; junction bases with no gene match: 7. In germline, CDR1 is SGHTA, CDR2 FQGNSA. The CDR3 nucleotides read TGTGCCAGCAGCCGCGACGGGACAGTCAATGAGCAGTTCTTC. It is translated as CASSRDGTVNEQFF.

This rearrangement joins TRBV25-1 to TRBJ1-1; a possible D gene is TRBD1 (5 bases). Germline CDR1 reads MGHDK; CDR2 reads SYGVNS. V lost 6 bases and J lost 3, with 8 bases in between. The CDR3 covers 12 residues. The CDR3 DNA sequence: TGTGCCAGCAGATGGGGGGACACTGAAGCTTTCTTT. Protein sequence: CASRWGDTEAFF.

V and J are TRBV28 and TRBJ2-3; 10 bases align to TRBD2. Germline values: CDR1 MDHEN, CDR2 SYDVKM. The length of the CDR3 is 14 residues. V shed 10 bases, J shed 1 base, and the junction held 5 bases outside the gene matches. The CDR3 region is CAIGGTSGTDTQYF. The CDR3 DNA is TGTGCCATAGGAGGGACTAGCGGCACAGATACGCAGTATTTT.

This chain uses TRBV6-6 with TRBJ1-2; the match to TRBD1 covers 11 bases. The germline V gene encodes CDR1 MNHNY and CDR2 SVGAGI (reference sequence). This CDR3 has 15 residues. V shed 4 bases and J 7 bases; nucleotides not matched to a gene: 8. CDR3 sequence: CASSSGQGAVSGYTF. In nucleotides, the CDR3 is TGTGCCAGCAGTTCTGGACAGGGGGCCGTTTCTGGCTACACCTTC.

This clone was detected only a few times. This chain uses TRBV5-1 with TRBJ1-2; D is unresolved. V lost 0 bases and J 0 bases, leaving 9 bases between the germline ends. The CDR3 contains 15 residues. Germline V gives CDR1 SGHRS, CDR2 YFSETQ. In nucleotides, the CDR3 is TGCGCCAGCAGCTTGGCTACAGCCTCTAACTATGGCTACACCTTC. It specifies CASSLATASNYGYTF. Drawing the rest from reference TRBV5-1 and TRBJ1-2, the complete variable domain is KAGVTQTPRYLIKTRGQQVTLSCSPISGHRSVSWYQQTPGQGLQFLFEYFSETQRNKGNFPGRFSGRQFSNSRSEMNVSTLELGDSALYLCASSLATASNYGYTFGSGTRLTVV.

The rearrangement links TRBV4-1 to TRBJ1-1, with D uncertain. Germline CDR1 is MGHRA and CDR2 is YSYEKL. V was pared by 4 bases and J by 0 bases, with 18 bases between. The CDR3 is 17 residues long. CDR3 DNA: TGCGCCAGCAGCCGCCCTCGGCTGCGGGAGTTGAACACTGAAGCTTTCTTT. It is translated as CASSRPRLRELNTEAFF.